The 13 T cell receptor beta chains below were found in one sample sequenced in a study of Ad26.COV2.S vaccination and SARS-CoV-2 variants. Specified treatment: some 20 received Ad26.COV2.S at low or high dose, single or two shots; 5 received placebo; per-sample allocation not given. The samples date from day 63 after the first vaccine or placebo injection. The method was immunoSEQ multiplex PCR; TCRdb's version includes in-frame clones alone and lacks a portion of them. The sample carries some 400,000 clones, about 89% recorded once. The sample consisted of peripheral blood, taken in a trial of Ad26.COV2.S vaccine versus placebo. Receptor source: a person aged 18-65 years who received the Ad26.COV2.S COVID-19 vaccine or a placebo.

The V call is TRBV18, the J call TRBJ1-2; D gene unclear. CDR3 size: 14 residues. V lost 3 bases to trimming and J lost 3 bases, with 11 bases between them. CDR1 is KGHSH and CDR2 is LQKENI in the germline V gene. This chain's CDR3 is CASSPLSEHYGYTF. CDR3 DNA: TGTGCCAGCTCACCTCTGTCTGAACACTATGGCTACACCTTC.

Here the CDR3 DNA reads TGTGCCAGCTCACCAGAGCCAGGGGCCAATCAGCCCCAGCATTTT. It encodes CASSPEPGANQPQHF. J is TRBJ1-5 and V is TRBV18; tentative D call: TRBD1 (6 bases). Trimming cost V 2 bases and J 3 bases, with 11 bases left between them. Germline CDR1 KGHSH, CDR2 LQKENI. The CDR3 length is 15 residues.

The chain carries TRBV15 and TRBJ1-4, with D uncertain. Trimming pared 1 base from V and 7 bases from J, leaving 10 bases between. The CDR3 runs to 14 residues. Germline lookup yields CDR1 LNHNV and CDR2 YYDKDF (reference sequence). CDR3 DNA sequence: TGTGCCACCAGCAGAGGTGGGATAGGTGAAAAACTGTTTTTT. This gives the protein CATSRGGIGEKLFF.

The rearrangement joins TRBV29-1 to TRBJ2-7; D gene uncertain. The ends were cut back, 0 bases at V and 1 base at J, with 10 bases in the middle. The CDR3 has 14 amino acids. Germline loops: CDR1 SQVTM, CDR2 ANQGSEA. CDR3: CSVEDPKGSYEQYF. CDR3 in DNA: TGCAGCGTTGAAGACCCGAAGGGTTCCTACGAGCAGTACTTC.

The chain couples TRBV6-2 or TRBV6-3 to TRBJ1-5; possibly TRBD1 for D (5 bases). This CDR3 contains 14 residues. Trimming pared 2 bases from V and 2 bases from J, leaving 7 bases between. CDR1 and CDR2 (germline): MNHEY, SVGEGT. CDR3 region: CASSYQGGNQPQHF. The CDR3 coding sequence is TGTGCCAGCAGTTACCAGGGAGGCAATCAGCCCCAGCATTTT.

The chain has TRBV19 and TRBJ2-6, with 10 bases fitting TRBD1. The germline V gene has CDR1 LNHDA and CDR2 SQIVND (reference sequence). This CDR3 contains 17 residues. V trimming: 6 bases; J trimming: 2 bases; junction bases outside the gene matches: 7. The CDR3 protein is CASSTIGTGAGANVLTF. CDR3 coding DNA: TGTGCCAGTAGCACCATTGGGACAGGGGCTGGGGCCAACGTCCTGACTTTC.

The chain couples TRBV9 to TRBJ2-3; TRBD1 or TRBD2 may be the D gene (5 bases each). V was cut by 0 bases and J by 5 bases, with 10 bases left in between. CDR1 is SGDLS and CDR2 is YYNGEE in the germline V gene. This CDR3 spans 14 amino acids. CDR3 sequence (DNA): TGTGCCAGCAGCGTAGGTAGGGGAGTAGATACGCAGTATTTT. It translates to CASSVGRGVDTQYF.

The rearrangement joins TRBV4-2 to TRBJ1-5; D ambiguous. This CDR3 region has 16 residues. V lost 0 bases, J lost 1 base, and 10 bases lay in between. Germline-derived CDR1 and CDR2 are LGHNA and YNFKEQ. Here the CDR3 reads CASSQDPKDSNQPQHF. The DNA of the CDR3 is TGTGCCAGCAGCCAAGATCCCAAGGACAGCAATCAGCCCCAGCATTTT.

The CDR3 is CASSLGLAGVGGQETQYF. The CDR3 DNA reads TGTGCCAGCAGCCTGGGACTAGCGGGAGTGGGTGGCCAAGAGACCCAGTACTTC. The chain has TRBV7-2 and TRBJ2-5; 14 positions agree with TRBD2. Per germline, CDR1 SGHTA and CDR2 FQGNSA. V lost 5 bases and J lost 1; bases outside the gene matches: 9. The CDR3 is made up of 18 amino acids.

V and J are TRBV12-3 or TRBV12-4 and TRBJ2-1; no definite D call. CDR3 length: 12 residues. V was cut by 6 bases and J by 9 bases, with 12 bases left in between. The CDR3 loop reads CASSYSSGEQFF. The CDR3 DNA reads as TGTGCCAGCAGCTATTCTAGTGGTGAGCAGTTCTTC.

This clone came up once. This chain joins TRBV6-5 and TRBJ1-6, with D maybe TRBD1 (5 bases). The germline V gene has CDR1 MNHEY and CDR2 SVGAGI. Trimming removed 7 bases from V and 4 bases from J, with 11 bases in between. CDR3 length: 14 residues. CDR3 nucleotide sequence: TGTGCCAGCACTGGGACCTATTATAATTCACCCCTCCACTTT. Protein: CASTGTYYNSPLHF.

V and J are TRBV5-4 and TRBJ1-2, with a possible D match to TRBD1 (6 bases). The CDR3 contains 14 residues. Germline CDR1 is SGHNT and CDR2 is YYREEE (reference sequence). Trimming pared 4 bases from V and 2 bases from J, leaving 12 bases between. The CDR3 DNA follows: TGTGCCAGCAGCGCAGGACAGAGCAACTATGGCTACACCTTC. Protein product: CASSAGQSNYGYTF.

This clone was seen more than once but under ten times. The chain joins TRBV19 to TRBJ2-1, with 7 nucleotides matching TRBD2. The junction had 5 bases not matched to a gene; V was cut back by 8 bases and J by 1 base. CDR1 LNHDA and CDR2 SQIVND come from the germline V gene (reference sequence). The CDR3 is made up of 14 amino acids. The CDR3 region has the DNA TGTGCCAGTCGGGGCGGGAGATCCTACAATGAGCAGTTCTTC. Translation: CASRGGRSYNEQFF.